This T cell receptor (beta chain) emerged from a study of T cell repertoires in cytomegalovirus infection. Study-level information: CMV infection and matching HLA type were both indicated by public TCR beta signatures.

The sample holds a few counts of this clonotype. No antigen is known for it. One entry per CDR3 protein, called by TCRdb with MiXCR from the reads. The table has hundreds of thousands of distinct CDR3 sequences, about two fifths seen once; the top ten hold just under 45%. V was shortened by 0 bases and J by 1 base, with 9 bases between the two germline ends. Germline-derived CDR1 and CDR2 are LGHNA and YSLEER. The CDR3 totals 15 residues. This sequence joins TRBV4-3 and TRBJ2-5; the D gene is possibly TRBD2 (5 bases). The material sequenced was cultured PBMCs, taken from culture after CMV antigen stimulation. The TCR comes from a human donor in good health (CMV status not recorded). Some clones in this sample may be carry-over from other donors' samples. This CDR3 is CASSQDAAAQETQYF. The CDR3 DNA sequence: TGCGCCAGCAGCCAAGATGCAGCGGCCCAAGAGACCCAGTACTTC.